The present entry profiles one T cell receptor beta chain with its context. The table came from immunoSEQ multiplex PCR; TCRdb's copy has only in-frame clones and leaves some out. Of around 14,000 clones listed, 75% are singletons. Germline assignment: CDR1 LNHDA and CDR2 SQIVND (reference sequence). CDR3 length equals 16 residues. V lost 3 bases to trimming and J lost 5 bases, with 19 bases between them. The data stem from a study of tumour-infiltrating T cells in Burkitt lymphoma. Background on the study: Survival, overall and progression-free, tracked with productive clonality.

This receptor was obtained from a human donor with diffuse large B-cell lymphoma. Specimen: tumor tissue. This chain links TRBV19 with TRBJ1-1; TRBD1 is a possible D gene (5 bases). CDR3 loop: CASSIREGTGGTEAFF. The CDR3 DNA sequence: TGTGCCAGTAGTATTCGAGAGGGGACCGGGGGGACTGAAGCTTTCTTT.